The rows below give T cell receptor beta chains drawn from one sample of a study of T cell responses to AZD1222 COVID-19 vaccine. Profiling relied on immunoSEQ multiplex PCR, and the TCRdb table lists in-frame clones only, not all of them. In the table there are around 130,000 clones, 80% to 95% of which are singletons. Specimen: peripheral blood, collected 28 days after the second AZD1222 dose. Every receptor here comes from an adult who received the AZD1222 COVID-19 vaccine. CDR3s include the opening cysteine and the closing phenylalanine or tryptophan. D genes are given only for firm matches. Size is omitted from some rows. Given values are once, few, many or a class for expanded clones.

j_call	d_call	clone_size	v_call	cdr3_nt	cdr3_aa
TRBJ1-5	-	-	TRBV7-8	TGTGCCAGCCAACGGGCTCAGGGGAGCAATCAGCCCCAGCATTTT	CASQRAQGSNQPQHF
TRBJ2-3	-	-	TRBV5-1	TGCGCCAGCAGAAGCGGTGACTTGTCTGGGGCAGATACGCAGTATTTT	CASRSGDLSGADTQYF
TRBJ1-5	-	-	TRBV6-5	TGTGCCAGCAGTTACTCGAGTAGCAATCAGCCCCAGCATTTT	CASSYSSSNQPQHF
TRBJ1-6	-	once	TRBV3-1/TRBV3-2	TGTGCCTCAAAAGCGGGGGTAAATTCACCCCTCCACTTT	CASKAGVNSPLHF
TRBJ2-7	TRBD1	-	TRBV4-1	TGCGCCAGCAGCCCCCGGGACAGGGGGCCCTCCGAGCAGTACTTC	CASSPRDRGPSEQYF
TRBJ2-7	-	-	TRBV5-1	TGCGCCAGCAGCCCCGGAGGCAGGGACTGGCAGCAGTACTTC	CASSPGGRDWQQYF
TRBJ2-7	-	-	TRBV11-2	TGTGCCAGCAGCTTAGTTAGGCAGGGTGTTTACGAGCAGTACTTC	CASSLVRQGVYEQYF
TRBJ2-5	TRBD2	once	TRBV10-3	TGTGCCATCAAATCGACTAGCGGGGAGACCCAGTACTTC	CAIKSTSGETQYF
TRBJ2-1	-	-	TRBV18	TGTGCCAGCTCACCGAACAGGGCTGCTGAGCAGTTCTTC	CASSPNRAAEQFF
TRBJ1-4	-	once	TRBV20-1	TGCAGTGCTAGTGGGGGGGGTAGTGAAAAACTGTTTTTT	CSASGGGSEKLFF
TRBJ2-1	TRBD1	-	TRBV18	TGTGCCAGCTCACAGGAGACAGGGGGTTGGGGGAATGAGCAGTTCTTC	CASSQETGGWGNEQFF
TRBJ2-4	-	-	TRBV5-1	TGCGCCAGCAGCTTGGCAGTGACTAAAAACATTCAGTACTTC	CASSLAVTKNIQYF
TRBJ1-2	TRBD1	once	TRBV28	TGTGCCAGCCTCCAGGCAGGGGGCGCGGGCGGCTACACCTTC	CASLQAGGAGGYTF
TRBJ2-2	TRBD1	few	TRBV6-2/TRBV6-3	TGTGCCAGCAGTGCCGGGACAGGGTTCTCCGGGGAGCTGTTTTTT	CASSAGTGFSGELFF
TRBJ2-3	-	few	TRBV3-1/TRBV3-2	TGTGCCAGCAGCCTTAGCGGAGGCACAGATACGCAGTATTTT	CASSLSGGTDTQYF
TRBJ2-5	TRBD1	-	TRBV7-3	TGTGCCAGCAGCACGGGACAGGGAGAGACCCAGTACTTC	CASSTGQGETQYF
TRBJ1-1	-	-	TRBV5-6	TGTGCCAGCAGCTTGGGGAGAATTACGGCTTTCTTT	CASSLGRITAFF
TRBJ2-1	-	-	TRBV27	TGTGCCAGCAGTCTGGTCCGCTCCTACAATGAGCAGTTCTTC	CASSLVRSYNEQFF
TRBJ2-1	TRBD2	-	TRBV7-2	TGTGCCAGCAGTGAGCGGGAGTTCGCCTACAATGAGCAGTTCTTC	CASSEREFAYNEQFF
TRBJ1-1	-	-	TRBV5-5	TGTGCCAGCAGCTTGGATCCATTGACGGCGGCTTTCTTT	CASSLDPLTAAFF